One sample yielded the 19 T cell receptor beta chains listed below, sequenced in a study of blood T cell repertoires in COVID-19. The method was immunoSEQ multiplex PCR; TCRdb's version includes in-frame clones alone and lacks a portion of them. The sample gives hundreds of thousands of clones, approximately 86% of which show up once; about 3.8% is in the top ten. The specimen sequenced was PBMCs or T cells enriched from blood (not recorded which). These receptors all stem from a woman aged 40 to 50 with acute COVID-19.

Remarks on this clone: Other DNA sequences from this sample encode an identical CDR3 as well. This chain joins TRBV6-5 and TRBJ2-7, with 15 bases lining up with TRBD2. Germline lookup yields CDR1 MNHEY and CDR2 SVGAGI. With 5 bases clipped from V and 7 bases from J, the junction kept 6 bases outside the gene matches. This CDR3 comprises 15 residues. The CDR3: CASSPGLAGGVEQYF. In nucleotides, the CDR3 is TGTGCCAGCAGTCCGGGACTAGCGGGAGGTGTGGAGCAGTACTTC.

CDR3 sequence (DNA): TGTGCCAGCTCACCTACCGGGACTGTGGGAAACACCATATATTTT. As protein: CASSPTGTVGNTIYF. The rearrangement joins TRBV18 to TRBJ1-3, with D possibly TRBD1 on 5 matching bases. V lost 3 bases and J 4 bases, leaving 13 bases between the germline ends. The V gene's germline CDR1 is KGHSH and CDR2 LQKENI. This CDR3 contains 15 residues. The full variable domain, rest sourced from reference TRBV18 and TRBJ1-3, is NAGVMQNPRHLVRRRGQEARLRCSPMKGHSHVYWYRQLPEEGLKFMVYLQKENIIDESGMPKERFSAEFPKEGPSILRIQQVVRGDSAAYFCASSPTGTVGNTIYFGEGSWLTVV.

V gene TRBV11-2 combines with J gene TRBJ2-5; 7 positions match TRBD1. CDR3 size: 15 residues. After removal of 4 bases from V and 5 bases from J, the junction contained 10 bases not matched to a gene. CDR1 SGHAT and CDR2 FQNNGV come from the germline V gene. The CDR3 is CASSSPGQPLETQYF. The CDR3, as DNA: TGTGCCAGCAGCTCACCGGGACAGCCTTTGGAGACCCAGTACTTC.

The V and J genes are TRBV11-2 and TRBJ2-1; 9 nucleotides align to TRBD2. Germline-derived CDR1 and CDR2 are SGHAT and FQNNGV. After removal of 3 bases from V and 4 bases from J, the junction contained 4 bases not matched to a gene. CDR3 size: 15 residues. CDR3 nucleotide sequence: TGTGCCAGCAGCTTTAGCGGGAGCGGGTACAATGAGCAGTTCTTC. Translating gives CASSFSGSGYNEQFF.

CDR3 DNA: TGTGCCAGCCTATCCTCGACAGGTCTCTATGGCTACACCTTC. Translated: CASLSSTGLYGYTF. The rearrangement links TRBV2 to TRBJ1-2, with D possibly being TRBD1 (6 bases). Germline V gene sequence: CDR1 SNHLY, CDR2 FYNNEI. The CDR3 spans 14 residues. V gave up 8 bases and J gave up 4 bases, with 17 bases separating them.

The J gene is TRBJ2-6, the V gene TRBV5-1; maybe TRBD2 (5 bases). CDR3 size: 15 residues. Germline V gene lookup returns CDR1 SGHRS and CDR2 YFSETQ. Trimming cost V 4 bases and J 0 bases, with 8 bases left between them. CDR3: CASSPTSSGANVLTF. The CDR3 DNA reads as TGCGCCAGCAGCCCTACTAGCTCTGGGGCCAACGTCCTGACTTTC.

The gene calls are TRBV6-5 and TRBJ2-3; 7 nucleotides align to TRBD2. The germline V gene encodes CDR1 MNHEY and CDR2 SVGAGI. V lost 10 bases to trimming and J lost 2 bases; unmatched junction nucleotides: 12. This CDR3 has 15 residues. CDR3: CATGVSGRPTDTQYF. The CDR3 DNA follows: TGTGCCACCGGAGTTAGCGGGCGGCCCACAGATACGCAGTATTTT.

The chain couples TRBV27 to TRBJ2-3; 7 nucleotides match TRBD2. Losses at the gene ends were 3 bases for V and 4 bases for J; bases not matched to a gene: 10. The CDR3 spans 16 residues. CDR1 is MNHEY and CDR2 is SMNVEV in the germline V gene (reference sequence). CDR3 loop: CASSFGGRTSADTQYF. DNA for the CDR3: TGTGCCAGCAGTTTCGGGGGGAGGACATCAGCAGATACGCAGTATTTT.

The V call is TRBV28, the J call TRBJ1-5; 8 nucleotides line up with TRBD1. The CDR3 has 15 amino acids. Germline loops: CDR1 MDHEN, CDR2 SYDVKM. The V segment lost 5 bases and the J segment 2 bases; nucleotides outside the gene matches: 5. The DNA of the CDR3 is TGTGCCAGCAGTACAGGGGGTGTAGGCAATCAGCCCCAGCATTTT. It codes for CASSTGGVGNQPQHF.

The V and J genes are TRBV30 and TRBJ2-3, with TRBD1 matching 12 bases. J was trimmed by 3 bases and V by 2 bases; bases with no gene match: 3. CDR1 is GTSNPN and CDR2 is SVGIG in the germline V gene (reference sequence). The CDR3 is 15 amino acids. The CDR3 DNA reads as TGTGCCTGGAGTTTGGGACAGGGGGCAACAGATACGCAGTATTTT. This sequence encodes CAWSLGQGATDTQYF. The variable domain in full, with the rest retrieved from reference TRBV30 and TRBJ2-3, is SQTIHQWPATLVQPVGSPLSLECTVEGTSNPNLYWYRQAAGRGLQLLFYSVGIGQISSEVPQNLSASRPQDRQFILSSKKLLLSDSGFYLCAWSLGQGATDTQYFGPGTRLTVL.

DNA of the CDR3: TGTGCCAGCAGCTGGCTAGCCGACGGGCAGACCCAGTACTTC. Protein sequence: CASSWLADGQTQYF. This chain uses TRBV5-4 with TRBJ2-5; possibly TRBD2 for D (5 bases). This CDR3 has 14 residues. V lost 3 bases and J lost 6, with 15 bases in between. Germline CDR1 reads SGHNT; CDR2 reads YYREEE (reference sequence).

This clone has only one observation. This chain connects TRBV6-5 to TRBJ1-3, with D possibly matching TRBD1 (6 bases). The germline CDR1 and CDR2 sequences are MNHEY and SVGAGI. Trimming took off 5 bases at V and 3 bases at J, with 14 bases between the two ends. The CDR3 is 15 residues long. CDR3 loop: CASSPDSRGGNTIYF. Written as DNA, the CDR3 is TGTGCCAGCAGTCCGGACAGTCGCGGTGGAAACACCATATATTTT.

The chain carries TRBV6-2 or TRBV6-3 and TRBJ2-1, with 8 bases fitting TRBD1. The CDR3 is 14 residues long. V lost 5 bases, J lost 6 bases, and 6 bases stayed unmatched. Germline lookup yields CDR1 MNHEY and CDR2 SVGEGT. For the CDR3, the DNA is TGTGCCAGCAGTCGCCCCGGACAGGGCAATGAGCAGTTCTTC. Protein product: CASSRPGQGNEQFF.

J is TRBJ1-3 and V is TRBV10-3, with D tentatively TRBD1 (6 bases). Trimming stripped 8 bases from V and 1 base from J, with 9 bases between. The CDR3 is 13 amino acids. Per germline, CDR1 ENHRY and CDR2 SYGVKD. The chain's CDR3 is CAIEGDSGNTIYF. The CDR3 DNA sequence: TGTGCCATCGAGGGGGATTCTGGAAACACCATATATTTT.

The sample holds a few counts of this clone. The CDR3 DNA sequence: TGTGCCAGCAGTACGATGGACAGGAGCGACGAGCAGTACTTC. Its protein is CASSTMDRSDEQYF. The chain is built from TRBV28 and TRBJ2-7; 7 nucleotides match TRBD1. The CDR3 is 14 residues long. V lost 5 bases, J lost 5 bases, and 9 bases stayed unmatched. Germline CDR1 reads MDHEN; CDR2 reads SYDVKM.

V gene TRBV29-1 combines with J gene TRBJ2-5, with 10 bases that match TRBD2. The CDR3 consists of 14 residues. Germline V lookup: CDR1 SQVTM, CDR2 ANQGSEA. V dropped 6 bases and J dropped 4; count of bases not matched to a gene: 8. The CDR3 DNA follows: TGCAGCGTAAATGGACTAGCGGTCGCAGAGACCCAGTACTTC. Its translation: CSVNGLAVAETQYF.

The chain couples TRBV9 to TRBJ2-1, with TRBD2 as a possible D gene (7 bases). Between the trimmed V and J ends, which lost 0 bases and 3 bases, there was a span of 13 bases. This CDR3 has 16 amino acids. Germline CDR1 reads SGDLS; CDR2 reads YYNGEE. The CDR3 is CASSVGMGGGYNEQFF. The CDR3 nucleotides are TGTGCCAGCAGCGTAGGTATGGGAGGGGGCTACAATGAGCAGTTCTTC.

The gene calls are TRBV3-1 (or the pseudogene TRBV3-2) and TRBJ2-2, with TRBD2 identical over 7 bases. The trim removed 6 bases at V and 3 bases at J, leaving 7 bases unmatched. Per germline, CDR1 LGHDT and CDR2 YNNKEL (reference sequence). This CDR3 comprises 15 residues. The CDR3 spells CASRQTSRHTGELFF. As DNA, the CDR3 is TGTGCCAGCAGGCAGACTAGCCGGCACACCGGGGAGCTGTTTTTT.

The V and J genes are TRBV4-1 and TRBJ2-7; TRBD2 aligns across 10 bases. Unmatched junction bases numbered 9, after V lost 4 bases and J lost 6 bases. The CDR3 covers 15 residues. Germline V CDR1 and CDR2: MGHRA, YSYEKL. This CDR3 reads CASSPGLAEGFEQYF. The CDR3 nucleotides read TGCGCCAGCAGCCCCGGACTAGCGGAGGGCTTCGAGCAGTACTTC.